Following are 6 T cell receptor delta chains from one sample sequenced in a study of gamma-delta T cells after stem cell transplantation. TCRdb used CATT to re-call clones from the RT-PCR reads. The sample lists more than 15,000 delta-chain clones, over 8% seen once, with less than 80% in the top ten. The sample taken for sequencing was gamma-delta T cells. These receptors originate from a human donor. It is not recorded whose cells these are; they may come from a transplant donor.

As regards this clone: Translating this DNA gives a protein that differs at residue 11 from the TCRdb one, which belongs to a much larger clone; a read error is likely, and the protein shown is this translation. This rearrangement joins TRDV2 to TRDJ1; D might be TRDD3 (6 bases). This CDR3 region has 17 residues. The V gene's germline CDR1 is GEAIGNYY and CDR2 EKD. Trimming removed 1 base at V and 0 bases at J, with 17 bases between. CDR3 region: CACDTVGDLANTDKLIF. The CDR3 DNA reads TGTGCCTGTGACACAGTCGGGGATCTGGCCAACACCGATAAACTCATCTTT.

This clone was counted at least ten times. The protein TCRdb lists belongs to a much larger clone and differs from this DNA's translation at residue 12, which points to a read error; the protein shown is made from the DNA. The DNA of the CDR3 is TGTGCCTGTGACACCGTGTCGGGGGAGAGGGAACACATCTTT. Its protein is CACDTVSGEREHIF. The rearrangement uses TRDV2 and TRDJ1, with a tentative D call TRDD3 (6 bases). The germline CDR1 and CDR2 sequences are GEAIGNYY and EKD. Trimming pared 0 bases from V and 13 bases from J, leaving 20 bases between. The CDR3 loop spans 14 amino acids.

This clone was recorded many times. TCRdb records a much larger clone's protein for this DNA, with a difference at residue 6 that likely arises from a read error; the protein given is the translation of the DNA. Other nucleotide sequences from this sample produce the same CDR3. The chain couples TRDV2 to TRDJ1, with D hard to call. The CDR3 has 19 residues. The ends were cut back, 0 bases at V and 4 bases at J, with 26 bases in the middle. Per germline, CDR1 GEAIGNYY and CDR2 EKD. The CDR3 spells CACDTGETEPPPTNDKLIF. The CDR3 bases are TGTGCCTGTGACACCGGAGAAACGGAACCTCCGCCAACTAACGATAAACTCATCTTT.

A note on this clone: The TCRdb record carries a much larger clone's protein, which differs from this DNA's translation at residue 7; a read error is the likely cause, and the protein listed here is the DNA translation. The CDR3 DNA reads TGTGCCTGTGAACCTGTACGGGGGGATACGCGGAGGTACACCGATAAACTCATCTTT. It specifies CACEPVRGDTRRYTDKLIF. The gene calls are TRDV2 and TRDJ1; TRDD3 agrees at 10 bases. Unmatched junction bases numbered 16, after V lost 4 bases and J lost 0 bases. Germline V gives CDR1 GEAIGNYY, CDR2 EKD. This CDR3 is 19 amino acids long.

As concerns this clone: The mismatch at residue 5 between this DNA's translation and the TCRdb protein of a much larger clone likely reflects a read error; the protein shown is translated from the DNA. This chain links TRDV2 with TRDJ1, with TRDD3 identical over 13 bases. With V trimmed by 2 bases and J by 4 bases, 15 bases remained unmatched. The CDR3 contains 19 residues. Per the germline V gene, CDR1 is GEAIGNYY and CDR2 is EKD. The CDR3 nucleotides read TGTGCCTGTGACATCGTGGGCAACTGGGGGATACGGGGCATCGATAAACTCATCTTT. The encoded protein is CACDIVGNWGIRGIDKLIF.

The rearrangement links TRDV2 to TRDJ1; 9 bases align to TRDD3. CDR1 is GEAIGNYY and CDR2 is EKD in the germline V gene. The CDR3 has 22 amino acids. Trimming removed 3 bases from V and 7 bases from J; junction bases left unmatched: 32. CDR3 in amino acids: CACDPIGSTTDEGTGGDGKLIF. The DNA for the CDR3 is TGTGCCTGTGACCCTATCGGCAGTACTACGGATGAGGGGACTGGGGGAGACGGTAAACTCATCTTT.